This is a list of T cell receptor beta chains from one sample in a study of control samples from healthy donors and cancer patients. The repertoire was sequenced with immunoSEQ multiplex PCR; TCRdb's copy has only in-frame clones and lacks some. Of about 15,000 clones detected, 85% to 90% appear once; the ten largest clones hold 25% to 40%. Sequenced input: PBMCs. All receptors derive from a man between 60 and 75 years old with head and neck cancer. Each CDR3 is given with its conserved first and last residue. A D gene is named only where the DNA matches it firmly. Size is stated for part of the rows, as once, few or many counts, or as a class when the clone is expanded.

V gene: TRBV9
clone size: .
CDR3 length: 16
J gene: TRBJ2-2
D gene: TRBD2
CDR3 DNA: TGTGCCAGCAGCGTATCCGGCGGGAGGAACACCGGGGAGCTGTTTTTT
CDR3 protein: CASSVSGGRNTGELFF

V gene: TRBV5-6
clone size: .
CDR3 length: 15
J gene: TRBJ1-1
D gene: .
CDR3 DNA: TGTGCCAGCAGCCCCATGGGATCTCTGAACACTGAAGCTTTCTTT
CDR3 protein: CASSPMGSLNTEAFF

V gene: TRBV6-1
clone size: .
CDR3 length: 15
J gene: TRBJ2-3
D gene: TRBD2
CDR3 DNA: TGTGCCAGCAGTGAAGCAGCGGGGGGGCCAGATACGCAGTATTTT
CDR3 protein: CASSEAAGGPDTQYF

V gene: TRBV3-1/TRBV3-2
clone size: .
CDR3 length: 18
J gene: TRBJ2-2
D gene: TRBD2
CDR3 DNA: TGTGCCAGCAGCCGACGGACTAGCGGGGGGGCCGGAACCGGGGAGCTGTTTTTT
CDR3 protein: CASSRRTSGGAGTGELFF

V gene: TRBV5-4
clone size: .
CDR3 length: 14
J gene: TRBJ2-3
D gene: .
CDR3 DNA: TGTGCCAGCAGCTTCTCCCAGGGGCCAGATACGCAGTATTTT
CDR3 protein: CASSFSQGPDTQYF

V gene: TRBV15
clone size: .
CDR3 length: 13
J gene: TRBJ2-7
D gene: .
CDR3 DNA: TGTGCCACCAGCAGAGGGGCGTCCTACGAGCAGTACTTC
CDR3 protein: CATSRGASYEQYF

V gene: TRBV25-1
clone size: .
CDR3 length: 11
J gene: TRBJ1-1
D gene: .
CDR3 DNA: TGTGCCAGCCGTTGGAACACTGAAGCTTTCTTT
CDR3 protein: CASRWNTEAFF

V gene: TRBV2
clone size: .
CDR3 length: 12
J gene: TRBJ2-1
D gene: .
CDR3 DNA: TGTGCCAGCAGTTCTAGAGTGGGGGGGCAGTTCTTC
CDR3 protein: CASSSRVGGQFF

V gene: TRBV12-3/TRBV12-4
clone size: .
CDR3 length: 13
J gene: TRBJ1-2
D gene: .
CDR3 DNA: TGTGCCAGCAGTCGGGGACCGATTACTGGCTACACCTTC
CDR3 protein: CASSRGPITGYTF

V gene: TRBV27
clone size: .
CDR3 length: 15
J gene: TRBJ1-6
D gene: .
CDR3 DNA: TGTGCCAGCAGTTCTCGACCCCCTCGCGGTTCACCCCTCCACTTT
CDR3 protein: CASSSRPPRGSPLHF

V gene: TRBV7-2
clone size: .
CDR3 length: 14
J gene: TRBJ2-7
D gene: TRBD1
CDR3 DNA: TGTGCCAGCAGCCCCGGGACAGTTTCCTACGAGCAGTACTTC
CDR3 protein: CASSPGTVSYEQYF

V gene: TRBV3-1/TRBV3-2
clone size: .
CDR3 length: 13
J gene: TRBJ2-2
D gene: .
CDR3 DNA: TGTGCCAGCAGCCAAGAAATCCCCGGGGAGCTGTTTTTT
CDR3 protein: CASSQEIPGELFF

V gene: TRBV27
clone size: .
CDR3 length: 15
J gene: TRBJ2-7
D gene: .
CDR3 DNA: TGTGCCAGCAGTTTAAGTTGGGGCAAGGAGTACGAGCAGTACTTC
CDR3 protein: CASSLSWGKEYEQYF

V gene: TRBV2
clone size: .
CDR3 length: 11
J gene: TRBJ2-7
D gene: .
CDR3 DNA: TGTGCCAGCAGGTCCACATACGAGCAGTACTTC
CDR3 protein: CASRSTYEQYF

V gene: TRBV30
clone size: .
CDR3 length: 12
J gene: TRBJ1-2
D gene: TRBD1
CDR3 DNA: TGTGCCTGGGGGACAGGGACGTGGGGCTACACCTTC
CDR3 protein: CAWGTGTWGYTF

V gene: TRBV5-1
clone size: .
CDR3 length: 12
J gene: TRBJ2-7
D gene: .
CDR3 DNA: TGCGCCAGCAGCCCGGGGTCCTACGAGCAGTACTTC
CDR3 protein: CASSPGSYEQYF

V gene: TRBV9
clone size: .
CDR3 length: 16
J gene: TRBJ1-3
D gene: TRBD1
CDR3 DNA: TGTGCCAGCAGCCCTTGGGACAGGGCCCCTGTGGACACCATATATTTT
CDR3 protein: CASSPWDRAPVDTIYF

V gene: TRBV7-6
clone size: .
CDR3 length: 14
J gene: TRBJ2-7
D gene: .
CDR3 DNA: TGTGCCAGCAGCTACGATCCGGGGGCGGGCGAGCAGTACTTC
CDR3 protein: CASSYDPGAGEQYF

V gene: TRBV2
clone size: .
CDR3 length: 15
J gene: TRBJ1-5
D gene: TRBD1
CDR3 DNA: TGTGCCAGCAGTGTACAGGGGGCCCGCAATCAGCCCCAGCATTTT
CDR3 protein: CASSVQGARNQPQHF

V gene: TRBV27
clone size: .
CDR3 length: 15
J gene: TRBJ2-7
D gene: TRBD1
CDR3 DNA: TGTGCCAGCAGTCTCGGGACAGGGGAGGCCTACGAGCAGTACTTC
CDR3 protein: CASSLGTGEAYEQYF

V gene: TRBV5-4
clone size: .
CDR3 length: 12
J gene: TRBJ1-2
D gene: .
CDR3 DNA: TGTGCCAGCAGCCTACGCAGGGGCGGCTACACCTTC
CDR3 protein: CASSLRRGGYTF

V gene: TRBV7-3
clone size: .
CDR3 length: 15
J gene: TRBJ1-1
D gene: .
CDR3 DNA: TGTGCCAGCAGTTTCACTGGGGGTATGAACACTGAAGCTTTCTTT
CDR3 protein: CASSFTGGMNTEAFF

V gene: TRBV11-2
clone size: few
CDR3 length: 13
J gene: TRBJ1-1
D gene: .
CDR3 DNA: TGTGCCAGCAGCTACGACAGGAACACTGAAGCTTTCTTT
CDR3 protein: CASSYDRNTEAFF

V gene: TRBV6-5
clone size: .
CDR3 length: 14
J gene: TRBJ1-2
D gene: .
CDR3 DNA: TGTGCCAGCAGATTAGGGGAGGTTGGCTATGGCTACACCTTC
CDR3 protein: CASRLGEVGYGYTF

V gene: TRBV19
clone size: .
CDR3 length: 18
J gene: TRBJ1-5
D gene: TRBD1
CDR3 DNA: TGTGCCAGTAGTACCAGAGCTCCCGGGACAGTTAGCAATCAGCCCCAGCATTTT
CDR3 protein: CASSTRAPGTVSNQPQHF

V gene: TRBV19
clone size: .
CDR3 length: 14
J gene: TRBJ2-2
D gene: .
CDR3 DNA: TGTGCCAGTAGTAGCCCCGGATACACCGGGGAGCTGTTTTTT
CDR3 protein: CASSSPGYTGELFF

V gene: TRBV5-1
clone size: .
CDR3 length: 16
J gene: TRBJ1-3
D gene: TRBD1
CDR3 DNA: TGCGCCAGCAGCTTGGGGGACAGGGGGCTTGGAAACACCATATATTTT
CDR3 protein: CASSLGDRGLGNTIYF

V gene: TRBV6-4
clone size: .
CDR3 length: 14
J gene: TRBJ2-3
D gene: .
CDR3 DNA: TGTGCCAGCAGTGTAAAGGCTAGCACAGATACGCAGTATTTT
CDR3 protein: CASSVKASTDTQYF

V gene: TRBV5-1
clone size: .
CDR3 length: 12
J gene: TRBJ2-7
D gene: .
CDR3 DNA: TGCGCCAGCCGGGACAATACCTACGAGCAGTACTTC
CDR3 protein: CASRDNTYEQYF

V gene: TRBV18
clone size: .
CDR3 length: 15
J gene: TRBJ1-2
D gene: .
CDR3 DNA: TGTGCCAGCTCACCACTCCGGGAAGCTAACTATGGCTACACCTTC
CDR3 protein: CASSPLREANYGYTF

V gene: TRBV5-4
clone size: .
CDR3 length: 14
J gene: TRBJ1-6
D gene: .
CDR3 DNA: TGTGCCAGCAGCCGAGCAGTAGATAATTCACCCCTCCACTTT
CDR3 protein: CASSRAVDNSPLHF

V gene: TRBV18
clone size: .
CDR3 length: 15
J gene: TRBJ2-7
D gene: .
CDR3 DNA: TGTGCCAGCTCACCACCGACAGGAAGAGGGTACGAGCAGTACTTC
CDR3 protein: CASSPPTGRGYEQYF

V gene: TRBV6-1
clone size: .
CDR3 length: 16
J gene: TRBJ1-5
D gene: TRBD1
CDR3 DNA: TGTGCCAGCAGTGAAGGGCGCGTGAGGGGGCGGCAGCCCCAGCATTTT
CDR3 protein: CASSEGRVRGRQPQHF

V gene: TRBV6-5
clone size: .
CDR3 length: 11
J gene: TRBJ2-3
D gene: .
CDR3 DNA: TGTGCCAGCCGATGGACAGATACGCAGTATTTT
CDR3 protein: CASRWTDTQYF

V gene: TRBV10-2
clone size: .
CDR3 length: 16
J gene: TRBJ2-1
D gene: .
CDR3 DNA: TGCGCCAGCAGTGCCAACAGGGCGGGGGCCTACAATGAGCAGTTCTTC
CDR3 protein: CASSANRAGAYNEQFF

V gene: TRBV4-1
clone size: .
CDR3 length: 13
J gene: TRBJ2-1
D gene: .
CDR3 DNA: TGCGCCAGCAGCCAAGCACAGGGTTGGGAGCAGTTCTTC
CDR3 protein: CASSQAQGWEQFF

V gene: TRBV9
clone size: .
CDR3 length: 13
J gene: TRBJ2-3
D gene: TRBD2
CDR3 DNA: TGTGCCAGCAGCCTCTCACTAGCGGATACGCAGTATTTT
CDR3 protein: CASSLSLADTQYF

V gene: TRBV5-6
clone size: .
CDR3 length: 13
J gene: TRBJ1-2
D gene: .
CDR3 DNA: TGTGCCATCCCCCCGTTCGTTAACTATGGCTACACCTTC
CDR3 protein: CAIPPFVNYGYTF

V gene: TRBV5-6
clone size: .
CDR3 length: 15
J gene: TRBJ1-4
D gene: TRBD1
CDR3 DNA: TGTGCCAGCAGCATGGGGACAGGCACAAATGAAAAACTGTTTTTT
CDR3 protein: CASSMGTGTNEKLFF

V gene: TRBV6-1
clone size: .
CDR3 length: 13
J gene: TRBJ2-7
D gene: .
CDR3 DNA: TGTGCCAGCAGTGAAGGGACATTCTACGAGCAGTACTTC
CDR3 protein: CASSEGTFYEQYF

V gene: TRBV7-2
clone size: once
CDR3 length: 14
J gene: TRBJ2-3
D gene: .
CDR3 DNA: TGTGCCAGCAGTCAGGCCCTACTGACAGATACGCAGTATTTT
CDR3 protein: CASSQALLTDTQYF

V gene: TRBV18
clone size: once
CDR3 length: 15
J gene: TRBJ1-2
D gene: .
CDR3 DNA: TGTGCCAGCTCACCAGCCGCGGCGGGCAACTATGGCTACACCTTC
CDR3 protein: CASSPAAAGNYGYTF